What follows are 20 T cell receptor beta chains derived from one specimen sequenced in a study of tumor and adjacent non-tumor tissue in lung cancer. The library came from three nested PCR rounds adapted from ARM-PCR protocols. Via MiXCR, TCRdb re-called the multiplex PCR reads, giving one row per CDR3 protein. The sample has approximately 90,000 distinct CDR3 sequences, about 61% seen once. This sample's RNA came from whole unsorted tissue. The sequenced sample consisted of lung tumor tissue. The receptors here all came from a man between 70 and 80 years old with non-small cell lung cancer.

This chain links TRBV28 with TRBJ2-7, with D possibly matching TRBD1 (5 bases). Germline V lookup: CDR1 MDHEN, CDR2 SYDVKM. V gave up 6 bases and J gave up 4 bases, with 16 bases separating them. The CDR3 loop spans 14 amino acids. The DNA for the CDR3 is TGTGCCAGCAGATTAACCCCAGCAGGGTACGAGCAGTACTTC. As protein: CASRLTPAGYEQYF.

This clonotype has a single count. Mismatch with germline at one junction end may stem from a read error. The V call is TRBV7-9, the J call TRBJ2-5, with 13 bases identical to TRBD2. Per germline, CDR1 SEHNR and CDR2 FQNEAQ (reference sequence). The CDR3 consists of 16 residues. DNA for the CDR3: TGTGCCAGCAGCTTCGGACTAGCGGGAGTGAGGGAGACCCAATACTTC. Translated: CASSFGLAGVRETQYF. The whole variable domain, remainder taken from reference TRBV7-9 and TRBJ2-5, is DTGVSQNPRHKITKRGQNVTFRCDPISEHNRLYWYRQTLGQGPEFLTYFQNEAQLEKSRLLSDRFSAERPKGSFSTLEIQRTEQGDSAMYLCASSFGLAGVRETQYFGPGTRLLVL.

This clonotype was observed at least ten times. This chain connects TRBV5-1 to TRBJ2-7, with D uncertain. CDR1 is SGHRS, CDR2 YFSETQ, per germline. V was trimmed by 4 bases and J by 6 bases, leaving 14 bases between them. The CDR3 loop spans 13 amino acids. CDR3 amino acids: CASSQRPAVEQYF. CDR3 nucleotide sequence: TGCGCCAGCAGCCAACGCCCCGCGGTCGAGCAGTACTTC.

This clonotype was seen many times. The chain links TRBV6-1 to TRBJ1-4; a possible D gene is TRBD1 (5 bases). This CDR3 has 13 residues. Germline CDR1 reads MNHNS; CDR2 reads SASEGT. V was shortened by 6 bases and J by 5 bases, with 10 bases between the two germline ends. In nucleotides, the CDR3 is TGTGCCAGCAGGGGGACGGGGAATGAAAAACTGTTTTTT. Protein: CASRGTGNEKLFF.

The chain has TRBV11-1 and TRBJ1-4; tentatively, D is TRBD1 (6 bases). Trimming pared 5 bases from V and 1 base from J, leaving 11 bases between. Per the germline V gene, CDR1 is SGHAT and CDR2 is FQDESV (reference sequence). The CDR3 is 15 residues long. The CDR3 loop is CASSLSRGTNEKLFF. In DNA, the CDR3 is TGTGCCAGCAGCCTGAGCAGGGGAACTAATGAAAAACTGTTTTTT. Complete variable domain (other parts from reference TRBV11-1 and TRBJ1-4): EAEVAQSPRYKITEKSQAVAFWCDPISGHATLYWYRQILGQGPELLVQFQDESVVDDSQLPKDRFSAERLKGVDSTLKIQPAELGDSAMYLCASSLSRGTNEKLFFGSGTQLSVL.

This chain's CDR3 is CASGPGQGASTPLHF. The CDR3 coding sequence is TGTGCCAGCGGCCCAGGACAGGGGGCTTCTACACCCCTCCACTTT. V usage is TRBV28 and J usage is TRBJ1-6, with TRBD1 matching over 11 bases. The CDR3 has 15 amino acids. In germline, CDR1 is MDHEN, CDR2 SYDVKM. V gave up 8 bases and J gave up 11 bases; unmatched junction bases: 11.

In its sample, this clonotype was seen once. This is likely a read error, given that the CDR3 carries no conserved phenylalanine or tryptophan at its end. V gene TRBV5-5 combines with J gene TRBJ2-5, with D perhaps matching TRBD1 (5 bases). Trimming removed 4 bases from V and 9 bases from J, with 13 bases in between. This CDR3 spans 12 amino acids. The germline V gene has CDR1 SGHKS and CDR2 YYEKEE (reference sequence). The CDR3 region has the DNA TGTGCCAGCAGCGGTTCCGAAGGGGCCCAGTACATC. As protein: CASSGSEGAQYI.

Turning to this clonotype: One junction end disagrees with the germline gene, perhaps due to a read error. The V gene is TRBV11-2, the J gene TRBJ2-2, with 8 nucleotides matching TRBD1. This CDR3 region has 15 residues. The germline V gene has CDR1 SGHAT and CDR2 FQNNGV. The CDR3 sequence is CASSLWDRITGKLFF. The CDR3 DNA is TGTGCCAGCAGCTTATGGGACAGGATCACCGGGAAGCTGTTTTTT.

To note about this clonotype: A much larger clonotype is one base distant, so this may be a read error. The chain is built from TRBV4-1 and TRBJ1-5; no definite D call. The CDR3 is made up of 17 amino acids. Germline V gene sequence: CDR1 MGHRA, CDR2 YSYEKL. The CDR3: CASSQGVLDGSSQPQHF. DNA of the CDR3: TGCGCCAGCAGCCAAGGCGTCTTGGACGGTAGCAGTCAGCCCCAGCATTTT.

Concerning this clonotype itself: A much larger clone differs from this one at a single base, so this may be a read error. Since no conserved phenylalanine or tryptophan closes the CDR3, a read error is the likely cause. The CDR3: CSASPGTSLGDTQYY. The CDR3 DNA sequence: TGCAGTGCTAGCCCCGGGACCTCCCTCGGAGATACGCAGTATTAT. This rearrangement joins TRBV20-1 to TRBJ2-3; perhaps D is TRBD1 or TRBD2 (5 bases each). V gave up 3 bases and J gave up 5 bases, with 18 bases separating them. From germline, CDR1 is DFQATT and CDR2 SNEGSKA (reference sequence). This CDR3 region has 15 residues.

A note on this clonotype: The germline gene is not matched at one end of the junction; a read error may be the cause. The chain carries TRBV4-1 and TRBJ1-2, with 10 bases aligning to TRBD1. CDR1 is MGHRA and CDR2 is YSYEKL in the germline V gene. The CDR3 totals 16 residues. The CDR3 sequence is CASSHTRDRGGYSYTF. The DNA of the CDR3 is TGTGCCAGCAGCCATACCCGGGACAGGGGTGGATATAGCTACACCTTC.

This clonotype was detected a few times. Just one base apart from a much larger clone, this may be a read error. The CDR3: CSVAEGPGAFF. The CDR3 region has the DNA TGCAGCGTAGCCGAGGGGCCTGGAGCTTTCTTT. The J gene is TRBJ1-1, the V gene TRBV29-1, with D possibly TRBD1 on 5 matching bases. CDR3 length: 11 residues. Germline V gene sequence: CDR1 SQVTM, CDR2 ANQGSEA. Trimming shortened V by 6 bases and J by 10 bases, and 15 bases separated the two germline ends. Variable domain in full (rest from reference TRBV29-1 and TRBJ1-1): SAVISQKPSRDICQRGTSLTIQCQVDSQVTMMFWYRQQPGQSLTLIATANQGSEATYESGFVIDKFPISRPNLTFSTLTVSNMSPEDSSIYLCSVAEGPGAFFGQGTRLTVV.

This clonotype was detected once. A much larger clonotype is one base distant, so this may be a read error. In DNA, the CDR3 is TGTGCCAGCAGCAAAGGGGAGCAGCCCCAAGAGACCCAGCACTTC. Translation gives CASSKGEQPQETQHF. This sequence joins TRBV21-1 and TRBJ2-5; no check of the table's D call, TRBD2, against the DNA was made. TRBV21-1 counts as a pseudogene. The CDR3 contains 15 residues.

As for this clonotype: The junction shows a germline mismatch at one end, possibly a read error. The chain recombines TRBV5-8 with TRBJ1-5; D gene ambiguous. Germline CDR1 and CDR2: SGHTS and YDEGEE. CDR3 length: 15 amino acids. CDR3: CASSEDVISNQPRHF. The CDR3 DNA follows: TGTGCCAGCAGCGAGGACGTTATTAGCAATCAGCCCCGGCATTTT.

This clonotype has only a few counts. The chain uses TRBV20-1 and TRBJ2-7, with 8 bases matching TRBD1. The CDR3 is made up of 13 amino acids. From germline, CDR1 is DFQATT and CDR2 SNEGSKA (reference sequence). Trimming at V came to 6 bases and at J to 6 bases, leaving 10 bases not matched to a gene. For the CDR3, the DNA is TGCAGTGCCCCCCGGACAGGGCATCCCGAGCAGTACTTC. This gives the protein CSAPRTGHPEQYF.

This clonotype has a handful of counts. This may arise from a read error, as a much more abundant clone is one base away. CDR3 protein: CASPPRVEGAGAFF. In DNA form, the CDR3 reads TGTGCCAGCCCTCCTAGAGTGGAGGGGGCGGGGGCTTTCTTT. The chain recombines TRBV6-1 with TRBJ1-1; 7 positions agree with TRBD1. Germline-derived CDR1 and CDR2 are MNHNS and SASEGT. Unmatched junction bases numbered 17, after V lost 8 bases and J lost 11 bases. CDR3 size: 14 residues.

Turning to this clonotype: A clone one base away is much larger, so this may be a read error. J is TRBJ2-3 and V is TRBV6-5; D may be TRBD1 (5 bases). There are 14 residues in the CDR3. Per germline, CDR1 MNHEY and CDR2 SVGAGI. CDR3 nucleotides: TGTGACAGCAGTCTCACCAGGGTCGCAGATACGCAGTATTTT. As protein: CDSSLTRVADTQYF.

This clonotype was recorded many times. V usage is TRBV10-3 and J usage is TRBJ2-7; D gene ambiguous. The germline V and J ends were trimmed by 5 bases and 2 bases, with 10 bases remaining between them. CDR1 is ENHRY, CDR2 SYGVKD, per germline. The CDR3 has 13 residues. The CDR3 loop is CAISTGGPYEQYF. The CDR3 DNA is TGTGCCATCAGTACGGGCGGACCCTACGAGCAGTACTTC.

Concerning this clonotype: Because the CDR3's place on the DNA is in doubt, the DNA is left out and the CDR3 is given as listed by TCRdb. The chain couples TRBV4-1 to TRBJ2-3; the D call in the table, TRBD2, was not verified against the DNA. Germline assignment: CDR1 MGHRA and CDR2 YSYEKL. The CDR3 length equals 16 residues, ends included. CDR3 region: CARRVASGSFTDTQYF.

Of note for this clonotype: A much larger clone lies one base from this, so it may be a read error. The chain has TRBV30 and TRBJ2-7, with TRBD1 matching over 8 bases. The CDR3 consists of 12 residues. The germline CDR1 and CDR2 sequences are GTSNPN and SVGIG (reference sequence). CDR3 amino acids: CVRSTGGYEQYF. Written as DNA, the CDR3 is TGTGTCCGCTCAACAGGGGGCTACGAGCAGTACTTC.